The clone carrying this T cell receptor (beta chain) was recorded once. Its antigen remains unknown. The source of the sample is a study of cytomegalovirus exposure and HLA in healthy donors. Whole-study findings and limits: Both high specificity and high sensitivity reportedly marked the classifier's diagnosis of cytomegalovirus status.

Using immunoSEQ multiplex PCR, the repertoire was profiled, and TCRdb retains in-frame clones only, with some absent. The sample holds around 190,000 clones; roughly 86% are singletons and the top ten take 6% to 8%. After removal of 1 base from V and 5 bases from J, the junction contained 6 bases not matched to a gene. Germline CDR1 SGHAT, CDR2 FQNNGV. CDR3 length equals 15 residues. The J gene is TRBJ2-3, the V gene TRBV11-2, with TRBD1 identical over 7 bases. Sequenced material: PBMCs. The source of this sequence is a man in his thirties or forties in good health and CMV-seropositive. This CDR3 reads CASSLGQGPGDTQYF. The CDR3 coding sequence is TGTGCCAGCAGCTTAGGACAGGGACCAGGAGATACGCAGTATTTT.